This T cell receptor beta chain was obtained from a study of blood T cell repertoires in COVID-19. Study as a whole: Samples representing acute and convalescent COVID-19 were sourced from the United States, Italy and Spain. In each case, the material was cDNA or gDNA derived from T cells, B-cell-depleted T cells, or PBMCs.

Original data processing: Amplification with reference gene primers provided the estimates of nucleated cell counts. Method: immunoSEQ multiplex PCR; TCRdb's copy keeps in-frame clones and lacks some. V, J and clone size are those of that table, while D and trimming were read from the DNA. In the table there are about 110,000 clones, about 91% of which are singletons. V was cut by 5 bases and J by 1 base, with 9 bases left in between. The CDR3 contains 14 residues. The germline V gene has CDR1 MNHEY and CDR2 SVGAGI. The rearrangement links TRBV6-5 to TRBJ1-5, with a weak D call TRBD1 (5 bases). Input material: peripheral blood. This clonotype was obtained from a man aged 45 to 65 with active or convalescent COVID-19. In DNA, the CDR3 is TGTGCCAGCAGTAGGACAATAAGCAATCAGCCCCAGCATTTT. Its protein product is CASSRTISNQPQHF.